The 15 T cell receptor beta chains below all came from one sample that was sequenced in a study of blood T cell repertoires in COVID-19. Profiling relied on immunoSEQ multiplex PCR, and the TCRdb table lists in-frame clones only, not all of them. The sample holds a few hundred thousand clones, 70% to 90% seen once. Sample: peripheral blood. These receptors were obtained from a woman aged 25 to 39 with COVID-19, enrolled during active disease.

This chain links TRBV27 with TRBJ1-2; 9 bases match TRBD1. The CDR3 contains 15 residues. V lost 2 bases to trimming and J lost 2 bases; unmatched junction nucleotides: 3. CDR1 is MNHEY and CDR2 is SMNVEV in the germline V gene (reference sequence). CDR3 sequence (DNA): TGTGCCAGCAGTTTAGTGGGACAGGGCAACTATGGCTACACCTTC. Translated: CASSLVGQGNYGYTF.

In this sample, this clone turned up many times. The rearrangement joins TRBV20-1 to TRBJ1-1; 7 nucleotides align to TRBD1. Germline V gene lookup returns CDR1 DFQATT and CDR2 SNEGSKA (reference sequence). The CDR3 is 14 amino acids. The V gene end was trimmed by 3 bases and the J gene end by 0 bases; junction bases not matched to a gene: 4. CDR3 nucleotide sequence: TGCAGTGCTAGTAAACAGGGGCTGAACACTGAAGCTTTCTTT. It yields the protein CSASKQGLNTEAFF.

The rearrangement joins TRBV19 to TRBJ2-1; 9 bases map to TRBD2. With 6 bases clipped from V and 7 bases from J, the junction kept 7 bases outside the gene matches. The CDR3 sequence is 14 residues long. The V gene's germline CDR1 is LNHDA and CDR2 SQIVND (reference sequence). The CDR3 loop is CASRKAGGKNEQFF. DNA of the CDR3: TGTGCCAGTAGAAAAGCGGGAGGTAAAAATGAGCAGTTCTTC.

The chain carries TRBV28 and TRBJ1-2; 9 nucleotides line up with TRBD1. The CDR3 runs to 12 residues. Unmatched junction bases numbered 2, after V lost 6 bases and J lost 6 bases. Germline V CDR1 and CDR2: MDHEN, SYDVKM. The CDR3 reads CASSRDRDGYTF. In DNA form, the CDR3 reads TGTGCCAGCAGCCGGGACAGGGATGGCTACACCTTC.

The chain recombines TRBV7-8 with TRBJ2-5; 11 nucleotides align to TRBD2. The CDR3 totals 15 residues. Germline V CDR1 and CDR2: SGHVS, FQNEAQ. V was pared by 5 bases and J by 3 bases, with 5 bases of the junction left unmatched. The CDR3 coding sequence is TGTGCCAGCAGCGAGAGACTAGCGGGAAAAGAGACCCAGTACTTC. It encodes CASSERLAGKETQYF.

This chain connects TRBV9 to TRBJ2-2; TRBD2 might be the D (6 bases). Germline V gene lookup returns CDR1 SGDLS and CDR2 YYNGEE. Trimming cost V 0 bases and J 5 bases, with 11 bases left between them. This CDR3 is built from 15 residues. In DNA form, the CDR3 reads TGTGCCAGCAGCGTAGGAGGTGGAGGGACCGGGGAGCTGTTTTTT. Protein: CASSVGGGGTGELFF.

This rearrangement joins TRBV5-4 to TRBJ2-7; 10 bases agree with TRBD2. CDR1 and CDR2 (germline): SGHNT, YYREEE (reference sequence). V lost 4 bases to trimming and J lost 3 bases; unmatched junction nucleotides: 16. The CDR3 has 18 residues. DNA for the CDR3: TGTGCCAGCAGCGGAATCCGGACTAGCGGAAAAGGGATCTACGAGCAGTACTTC. Amino acids: CASSGIRTSGKGIYEQYF.

The V and J genes are TRBV28 and TRBJ2-1; a possible D gene is TRBD2 (5 bases). Deletions cut 5 bases from V and 0 bases from J, with 8 bases between. CDR3 size: 14 residues. Per the germline V gene, CDR1 is MDHEN and CDR2 is SYDVKM. CDR3 coding DNA: TGTGCCAGCAGTATCACTAGCTCCTACAATGAGCAGTTCTTC. Translating gives CASSITSSYNEQFF.

The DNA for the CDR3 is TGTGCCAGCAGTTCTCCTCCACGCGGGAGGGCCTTCACCGGGGAGCTGTTTTTT. The encoded protein is CASSSPPRGRAFTGELFF. The chain recombines TRBV7-8 with TRBJ2-2, with 9 bases that match TRBD2. There are 18 residues in the CDR3. The germline V gene has CDR1 SGHVS and CDR2 FQNEAQ. J lost 4 bases, V lost 6 bases, and 15 bases had no gene match.

The V call is TRBV11-2, the J call TRBJ2-7, with 8 bases that match TRBD2. Germline V lookup: CDR1 SGHAT, CDR2 FQNNGV. The CDR3 runs to 14 residues. The J segment lost 5 bases and the V segment lost 2 bases, leaving 5 bases of the junction unmatched. The CDR3 bases are TGTGCCAGCAGCTTACTTGGACTAGCCGACGAGCAGTACTTC. It encodes CASSLLGLADEQYF.

V usage is TRBV20-1 and J usage is TRBJ2-7; D remains ambiguous. Germline V gene lookup returns CDR1 DFQATT and CDR2 SNEGSKA (reference sequence). The CDR3 is 11 amino acids. The V end lost 2 bases, the J end lost 4 bases, and 6 bases lay between the germline ends. The CDR3 is CSARPLYEQYF. For the CDR3, the DNA is TGCAGTGCTAGACCACTTTACGAGCAGTACTTC.

The rearrangement links TRBV7-3 to TRBJ2-5; TRBD1 is a possible D gene (6 bases). V gave up 5 bases and J gave up 4 bases, with 17 bases separating them. The CDR3 length is 15 residues. Germline CDR1 reads SGHTA; CDR2 reads FQGTGA. The CDR3 nucleotides are TGTGCCAGCAGCCCGAGGACAGCGGTGGTAGAGACCCAGTACTTC. This translates into CASSPRTAVVETQYF.

The rearrangement joins TRBV11-3 to TRBJ2-1; TRBD2 matches at 10 bases. V lost 5 bases to trimming and J lost 5 bases; unmatched junction nucleotides: 9. Germline loops: CDR1 SGHNT, CDR2 YENEEA. The CDR3 length is 16 residues. CDR3 in amino acids: CASSNQREGRHNEQFF. The CDR3 DNA is TGTGCCAGCAGCAACCAGCGGGAGGGCCGGCACAATGAGCAGTTCTTC.

The V gene is TRBV10-2, the J gene TRBJ1-6, with a possible D match to TRBD1 (5 bases). V lost 6 bases and J 9 bases, leaving 12 bases between the germline ends. The CDR3 consists of 13 residues. The germline V gene has CDR1 WSHSY and CDR2 SAAADI. This chain's CDR3 is CASRMGGISPLHF. The CDR3 region has the DNA TGCGCCAGCAGGATGGGGGGAATTTCACCCCTCCACTTT.

V usage is TRBV18 and J usage is TRBJ2-2; 11 bases match TRBD1. Germline CDR1 and CDR2: KGHSH and LQKENI. This CDR3 is 17 amino acids long. The trim removed 2 bases at V and 5 bases at J, leaving 7 bases unmatched. The CDR3 sequence is CASSPTPGQGVTGELFF. For the CDR3, the DNA is TGTGCCAGCTCACCAACCCCGGGACAGGGGGTGACCGGGGAGCTGTTTTTT.